This TCR beta chain was captured by sequencing in a study of blood T cell repertoires in COVID-19. Using immunoSEQ multiplex PCR, the repertoire was profiled, and TCRdb retains in-frame clones only, with some absent. The sample lists 210,000 or so clones; about 88% were seen once. The CDR3 runs 15 residues. With 4 bases clipped from V and 2 bases from J, the junction kept 8 bases outside the gene matches. The germline CDR1 and CDR2 sequences are SGHRS and YFSETQ. Sequencing input: peripheral blood. The receptor was derived from a woman between 40 and 55 years old with acute or convalescent COVID-19. The chain uses TRBV5-1 and TRBJ2-5; 7 bases fit TRBD2. The CDR3 DNA is TGCGCCAGCAGCCTGTCGATGGGGGGGCAAGAGACCCAGTACTTC. Amino acids: CASSLSMGGQETQYF.